Included here is one T cell receptor (beta chain) sequence, with context. Its antigen remains unidentified. This CDR3 is also generated by other DNA sequences in the sample. PCR was performed using 60 Vbeta and 13 Jbeta primers. TCRdb's table, derived via immunoSEQ multiplex PCR, lists solely in-frame clones and lacks some. The table records approximately 88,000 clones, under 80% of them present only once. This record comes from a study of cytomegalovirus exposure and HLA in healthy donors. Study-level points and caveats: With later analysis, a missense DCLRE1C variant became linked to TCR beta V- and J-gene trimming. Most TCR sequences were rare, but some public TCRs occurred in many donors. Clonal expansion was found to be greater in HLA-associated TCR beta chains than in equally common others in a later analysis.

This CDR3 region has 15 residues. Germline assignment: CDR1 MNHEY and CDR2 SVGAGI. V lost 5 bases and J lost 1, with 12 bases in between. The rearrangement joins TRBV6-5 to TRBJ1-5; D is perhaps TRBD1 (5 bases). Sequenced input: PBMCs. This TCR came from a man aged 45-65 years in good health and CMV-seropositive. CDR3 amino acids: CASSTTGGSNQPQHF. The CDR3 coding sequence is TGTGCCAGCAGTACTACAGGCGGAAGCAATCAGCCCCAGCATTTT.